This TCR beta chain was found in a study of cytomegalovirus exposure and HLA in healthy donors. Study summary: An early data release held some 89 million unique TCRs from HLA-typed donors.

The CDR3 totals 15 residues. Germline CDR1 MNHEY, CDR2 SVGAGI. The ends were cut back, 3 bases at V and 0 bases at J, with 9 bases in the middle. A note on this clone: The antigen is undetermined.

The study, taken as a whole, reports: Most TCR sequences were uncommon, yet certain public TCRs appeared in many donors.

The PCR had 60 Vbeta and 13 Jbeta primers. Assay: immunoSEQ multiplex PCR; the TCRdb copy retains only in-frame clones and omits some. The table lists around 160,000 clones, 80% to 90% of them singletons, with about a tenth in the top ten. The origin of this receptor is a man aged 18 to 30 in good health and CMV-seropositive. The gene calls are TRBV6-5 and TRBJ2-4, with no clear D. Sequenced sample: PBMCs. The CDR3 bases are TGTGCCAGCAGTTATTCCCTACTAGCCAAAAACATTCAGTACTTC. It specifies CASSYSLLAKNIQYF.